This entry lists 24 T cell receptor beta chains sequenced from one sample in a study of shared clonotypes between healthy human individuals. Clones were sequenced by immunoSEQ multiplex PCR, and TCRdb holds only the in-frame ones, with some missing. Counted here are 2,500,000 or so clones, approximately 94% occurring once; the ten biggest clones make up 0.36%. Sequencing input: naive CD4+ T cells from PBMCs. Subset here: CD45RA+ positively selected. The origin of the receptors is a man younger than 35 in good health. Some clones in this sample may be carry-over from other donors' samples.

The rearrangement uses TRBV4-1 and TRBJ2-3; D gene ambiguous. Germline CDR1 is MGHRA and CDR2 is YSYEKL. V was cut by 0 bases and J by 7 bases, with 11 bases left in between. CDR3 length: 14 residues. The CDR3 loop is CASSQEVLGHTQYF. The CDR3 DNA reads TGCGCCAGCAGCCAAGAAGTGCTAGGCCATACGCAGTATTTT.

CDR3 amino acids: CASSETSGRRNIQYF. The DNA for the CDR3 is TGTGCCAGCAGTGAAACAAGCGGGAGGAGGAACATTCAGTACTTC. The chain uses TRBV6-1 and TRBJ2-4; 9 nucleotides line up with TRBD2. The CDR3 runs 15 residues. V shed 2 bases and J 7 bases; nucleotides not matched to a gene: 6. Germline assignment: CDR1 MNHNS and CDR2 SASEGT.

The rearrangement uses TRBV5-1 and TRBJ1-4, with D unclear. The CDR3 spans 14 residues. Trimming took off 2 bases at V and 4 bases at J, with 9 bases between the two ends. Germline V gene data show CDR1 as SGHRS and CDR2 as YFSETQ. The CDR3 DNA follows: TGCGCCAGCAGCTTATCAGTGGTTAATGAAAAACTGTTTTTT. This translates into CASSLSVVNEKLFF.

This clone was observed a single time. At the DNA level, this CDR3 is encoded by other sequences in the same sample as well. CDR3 bases: TGTGCCAGCAGCGTAGTTGGGGATACGCAGTATTTT. This encodes CASSVVGDTQYF. The chain combines TRBV9 with TRBJ2-3; D is unclear. V lost 0 bases to trimming and J lost 6 bases, with 5 bases between them. Germline CDR1 SGDLS, CDR2 YYNGEE. This CDR3 is 12 amino acids long.

About this clone itself: This same CDR3 is encoded by further DNA sequences in the sample. DNA of the CDR3: TGTGCCAGCAGCTTCGGACAGGCCTCCTACAATGAGCAGTTCTTC. Translation gives CASSFGQASYNEQFF. This chain joins TRBV7-2 and TRBJ2-1; TRBD1 agrees at 7 bases. CDR3 length equals 15 residues. The V gene end was trimmed by 3 bases and the J gene end by 0 bases; junction bases not matched to a gene: 2. CDR1 SGHTA and CDR2 FQGNSA come from the germline V gene.

This clone was seen once. The chain joins TRBV6-1 to TRBJ1-1, with D uncertain. V lost 7 bases and J lost 9, with 9 bases in between. Germline-derived CDR1 and CDR2 are MNHNS and SASEGT. CDR3 size: 10 residues. The CDR3 here is CASTLLQAFF. CDR3 in DNA: TGTGCCAGCACTCTCCTCCAAGCTTTCTTT.

The rearrangement joins TRBV30 to TRBJ2-7, with TRBD1 matching 9 bases. V lost 0 bases to trimming and J lost 3 bases; unmatched junction nucleotides: 3. Germline CDR1 reads GTSNPN; CDR2 reads SVGIG (reference sequence). The CDR3 runs 14 residues. This chain's CDR3 is CAWSVGQGIYEQYF. The CDR3 DNA reads as TGTGCCTGGAGTGTTGGACAGGGGATCTACGAGCAGTACTTC.

The chain is built from TRBV27 and TRBJ2-1; D remains unclear. Trimming removed 6 bases from V and 6 bases from J, with 15 bases in between. CDR3 size: 14 residues. Germline V CDR1 and CDR2: MNHEY, SMNVEV (reference sequence). The DNA for the CDR3 is TGTGCCAGCAGCTCTCGTGGGGTTGGCAATGAGCAGTTCTTC. It is translated as CASSSRGVGNEQFF.

The CDR3 is CASSQAQGANRNEKLFF. For the CDR3, the DNA is TGTGCCAGCAGCCAAGCACAGGGGGCTAACCGGAATGAAAAACTGTTTTTT. The chain links TRBV14 to TRBJ1-4, with TRBD1 identical over 9 bases. Trimming at V came to 1 base and at J to 5 bases, leaving 8 bases not matched to a gene. The CDR3 covers 17 residues. Germline V gene data show CDR1 as SGHDN and CDR2 as FVKESK.

The genes are TRBV6-5 and TRBJ1-2, with a possible D match to TRBD1 (5 bases). V was cut by 10 bases and J by 4 bases, with 10 bases left in between. Germline V lookup: CDR1 MNHEY, CDR2 SVGAGI. CDR3 size: 11 residues. CDR3 nucleotides: TGTGCCACCCAGGGTACCTATGGCTACACCTTC. Its protein is CATQGTYGYTF.

This chain links TRBV14 with TRBJ1-1; 7 bases match TRBD1. This CDR3 comprises 16 residues. V was clipped by 3 bases and J by 0 bases; unmatched bases: 7. Germline loops: CDR1 SGHDN, CDR2 FVKESK. CDR3 residues: CASSHRTGYMNTEAFF. Here the CDR3 DNA reads TGTGCCAGCAGCCATCGGACAGGCTACATGAACACTGAAGCTTTCTTT.

The J gene is TRBJ2-7, the V gene TRBV13; TRBD1 matches at 7 bases. V lost 3 bases and J lost 2; bases outside the gene matches: 4. The V gene's germline CDR1 is PRHDT and CDR2 FYEKMQ (reference sequence). CDR3 length equals 14 residues. CDR3 nucleotide sequence: TGTGCCAGCAGCTTTGGGGACAGTACCTACGAGCAGTACTTC. Its translation: CASSFGDSTYEQYF.

This clone was picked up one time. The CDR3 coding sequence is TGTGCCTGGAGTTTTCCGAGCTCCTATAATTCACCCCTCCACTTT. Translation: CAWSFPSSYNSPLHF. The rearrangement links TRBV30 to TRBJ1-6; unclear D gene. CDR1 and CDR2 from the germline V gene are GTSNPN and SVGIG (reference sequence). The CDR3 is 15 residues long. Trimming pared 2 bases from V and 0 bases from J, leaving 8 bases between. Combining the CDR3 with reference TRBV30 and TRBJ1-6 gives the whole variable domain SQTIHQWPATLVQPVGSPLSLECTVEGTSNPNLYWYRQAAGRGLQLLFYSVGIGQISSEVPQNLSASRPQDRQFILSSKKLLLSDSGFYLCAWSFPSSYNSPLHFGNGTRLTVT.

V is TRBV28 and J is TRBJ2-2; D is ambiguous. Germline V gives CDR1 MDHEN, CDR2 SYDVKM. Trimming removed 6 bases from V and 2 bases from J, with 4 bases in between. The CDR3 contains 12 residues. CDR3 sequence (DNA): TGTGCCAGCAGGATAAACACCGGGGAGCTGTTTTTT. This translates into CASRINTGELFF.

The genes are TRBV4-1 and TRBJ2-1, with D possibly matching TRBD1 (6 bases). The V gene lost 0 bases and the J gene lost 10 bases, with 16 bases spanning the gap. This CDR3 is built from 15 residues. CDR1 is MGHRA and CDR2 is YSYEKL in the germline V gene. The CDR3 DNA is TGCGCCAGCAGCCAAGAGGCGTACAGGGTCAGGGAGCAGTTCTTC. Protein product: CASSQEAYRVREQFF.

The rearrangement joins TRBV9 to TRBJ1-2; tentatively, D is TRBD1 (5 bases). Between the trimmed V and J ends, which lost 1 base and 0 bases, there was a span of 7 bases. There are 14 residues in the CDR3. The germline CDR1 and CDR2 sequences are SGDLS and YYNGEE. CDR3 DNA sequence: TGTGCCAGCAGCGTAAGCAGGGCTAACTATGGCTACACCTTC. Its translation: CASSVSRANYGYTF.

The genes are TRBV5-4 and TRBJ2-5, with D maybe TRBD1 (5 bases). Germline values: CDR1 SGHNT, CDR2 YYREEE (reference sequence). V was trimmed by 0 bases and J by 6 bases, leaving 9 bases between them. The CDR3 has 13 residues. CDR3 region: CASSLAGKQTQYF. CDR3 nucleotide sequence: TGTGCCAGCAGCTTGGCAGGGAAACAGACCCAGTACTTC. Variable domain in full (rest from reference TRBV5-4 and TRBJ2-5): ETGVTQSPTHLIKTRGQQVTLRCSSQSGHNTVSWYQQALGQGPQFIFQYYREEENGRGNFPPRFSGLQFPNYSSELNVNALELDDSALYLCASSLAGKQTQYFGPGTRLLVL.

V gene TRBV27 combines with J gene TRBJ2-7; 13 nucleotides match TRBD2. Germline assignment: CDR1 MNHEY and CDR2 SMNVEV (reference sequence). Germline trimming cut 8 bases from V and 2 bases from J; bases unmatched to any gene: 15. The CDR3 spans 18 residues. Here the CDR3 DNA reads TGTGCCAGCGCCCGTTTTGACCGACTAGCGGGAGGTCCCTACGAGCAGTACTTC. It yields the protein CASARFDRLAGGPYEQYF.

The rearrangement links TRBV25-1 to TRBJ2-1; D is perhaps TRBD1 (7 bases). The length of the CDR3 is 16 residues. Germline V gives CDR1 MGHDK, CDR2 SYGVNS. Trimming cost V 5 bases and J 7 bases, with 21 bases left between them. CDR3 sequence reads: CASSYFTGEVSNEQFF. The CDR3 nucleotides are TGTGCCAGCAGTTACTTTACAGGGGAGGTTTCTAATGAGCAGTTCTTC.

Note on this clone: The identical CDR3 is also encoded by other nucleotide sequences in the sample. This chain uses TRBV19 with TRBJ1-5, with unresolved D. The CDR3 length is 14 residues. V was shortened by 1 base and J by 0 bases, with 4 bases between the two germline ends. CDR1 and CDR2 (germline): LNHDA, SQIVND (reference sequence). The CDR3 DNA reads TGTGCCAGTAGTATAGGCAATAGCAATCAGCCCCAGCATTTT. Its protein product is CASSIGNSNQPQHF.

The chain uses TRBV28 and TRBJ2-5; TRBD2 might be the D (6 bases). Germline loops: CDR1 MDHEN, CDR2 SYDVKM. This CDR3 spans 15 amino acids. V was cut by 11 bases and J by 5 bases, with 24 bases left in between. CDR3 in DNA: TGTGCCCACTCTGACCTGGCGGGATCCTCGGAGACCCAGTACTTC. Residues: CAHSDLAGSSETQYF. Variable domain in full (rest from reference TRBV28 and TRBJ2-5): DVKVTQSSRYLVKRTGEKVFLECVQDMDHENMFWYRQDPGLGLRLIYFSYDVKMKEKGDIPEGYSVSREKKERFSLILESASTNQTSMYLCAHSDLAGSSETQYFGPGTRLLVL.

The gene calls are TRBV9 and TRBJ2-3; 10 bases map to TRBD1. V dropped 4 bases and J dropped 2; count of bases not matched to a gene: 4. Germline CDR1 is SGDLS and CDR2 is YYNGEE. The CDR3 has 15 residues. The CDR3: CASSRQGALTDTQYF. DNA for the CDR3: TGTGCCAGCAGCCGACAGGGGGCCCTCACAGATACGCAGTATTTT.

This chain links TRBV5-4 with TRBJ2-1; D unresolved. CDR1 is SGHNT, CDR2 YYREEE, per germline (reference sequence). CDR3 size: 13 residues. V was trimmed by 4 bases and J by 4 bases, leaving 9 bases between them. CDR3 in amino acids: CASSPADYNEQFF. CDR3 coding DNA: TGTGCCAGCAGCCCGGCGGATTACAATGAGCAGTTCTTC. The complete variable domain, with remaining parts taken from reference TRBV5-4 and TRBJ2-1, reads ETGVTQSPTHLIKTRGQQVTLRCSSQSGHNTVSWYQQALGQGPQFIFQYYREEENGRGNFPPRFSGLQFPNYSSELNVNALELDDSALYLCASSPADYNEQFFGPGTRLTVL.

Of note for this clone: The identical CDR3 is also encoded by other nucleotide sequences in the sample. This chain connects TRBV5-1 to TRBJ2-5; TRBD1 matches at 12 bases. This CDR3 is built from 15 residues. The germline V gene encodes CDR1 SGHRS and CDR2 YFSETQ. Trimming took 0 bases from V and 5 from J; bases not matched to a gene: 2. CDR3 nucleotide sequence: TGCGCCAGCAGCTTGGGGGACAGGGGGCCGGAGACCCAGTACTTC. Amino acids: CASSLGDRGPETQYF.